This T cell receptor beta chain was found in a study of T cells in localized non-small cell lung cancer. Study-wide results and caveats: When the top 100 tumor clones were examined, a median approximately 60 of them also appeared in the adjacent lung, which was paired and uninvolved. Uninvolved adjacent lung showed higher T cell clonality than tumor. Investigators sequenced only a single tumor region, leaving heterogeneity possible.

The CDR3 loop spans 14 amino acids. In germline, CDR1 is SGHNT, CDR2 YYREEE (reference sequence). Trimming left V 5 bases short and J 1 base short, with 12 bases between. Turning to this clone: Its specificity is not known.

The protocol was immunoSEQ multiplex PCR, while the TCRdb copy is restricted to in-frame clones and leaves out a portion. Here the sample spans approximately 50,000 clones, 86% being singletons. The chain has TRBV5-4 and TRBJ1-1; TRBD1 is a possible D gene (6 bases). The specimen comprised PBMCs, sampled before any cancer treatment. This sequence originates from a man aged 35 to 69 with stage II lung adenocarcinoma. The CDR3: CASSFEGGNTEAFF. CDR3 sequence (DNA): TGTGCCAGCAGTTTTGAGGGGGGGAACACTGAAGCTTTCTTT.